This T cell receptor beta chain was captured by sequencing in a study of T cell changes during pregnancy in multiple sclerosis (dated by TCRdb to between 2017 and 2020). Background for the entire study: The study examined how the T cell repertoire changed over the course of pregnancy in women with multiple sclerosis.

Libraries were made using the immunoSEQ multiplex PCR assay. TCRdb retrieved this table from immuneACCESS and kept in-frame rearrangements only. Not all clones are present; in checked studies, unresolved V genes account for under half, and no reason is known for the remainder. The sample table records 55,000 to 70,000 clones; around 93% of these occur just once. The biggest ten clones account for approximately 0.34% of the sample. Turning to this clone: This receptor's antigen is unknown. No base qualities exist here, and no much larger clone lies one base off it.

From cysteine to phenylalanine, the CDR3 is 16 amino acids long. The DNA shown is the 48-base CDR3, in frame from base 1. Looking up the germline V gene yields CDR1 SGHTA and CDR2 FQGTGA. V loses 5 bases at its end and J loses 3 bases; junction bases beyond the gene matches: 9. The receptor was derived from a female donor with multiple sclerosis, enrolled in a pregnancy study. The rearrangement joined TRBV7-3 to TRBJ2-1, and TRBD2 aligns with 8 junction nucleotides. This sample comprised CD4+ T cells from peripheral blood mononuclear cells, obtained before pregnancy. The CDR3 sequence is CASSPQGAGVYNEQFF. Read as DNA, the sequence is TGTGCCAGCAGCCCTCAGGGAGCGGGAGTCTACAATGAGCAGTTCTTC. The CDR3 plus the reference TRBV7-3 and TRBJ2-1 genes for the other parts give the full variable domain: GAGVSQTPSNKVTEKGKYVELRCDPISGHTALYWYRQSLGQGPEFLIYFQGTGAADDSGLPNDRFFAVRPEGSVSTLKIQRTERGDSAVYLCASSPQGAGVYNEQFFGPGTRLTVL.